The 10 T cell receptor beta chains reported below all come from one sample, sequenced in a study of T cell repertoires in cytomegalovirus infection. MiXCR, run by TCRdb on the reads, gives a single entry per CDR3 protein. Of roughly 640,000 distinct CDR3 sequences in the sample, 20% to 25% were seen once. Input material: CD8+ T cells from PBMCs. Receptors originate from a human donor in good health (CMV status not recorded). Some clones in this sample may be carry-over from other donors' samples.

The chain carries TRBV18 and TRBJ2-3, with TRBD1 as a possible D gene (6 bases). Between the trimmed V and J ends, which lost 5 bases and 2 bases, there was a span of 14 bases. Germline-derived CDR1 and CDR2 are KGHSH and LQKENI. There are 15 residues in the CDR3. CDR3 residues: CASSTATGYTDTQYF. CDR3 nucleotides: TGTGCCAGCTCAACGGCGACAGGATACACAGATACGCAGTATTTT.

Many counts were recorded for this clonotype. The rearrangement links TRBV7-9 to TRBJ2-1; a possible D gene is TRBD1 (5 bases). Trimming took 0 bases from V and 2 from J, leaving 8 bases between them. In germline, CDR1 is SEHNR, CDR2 FQNEAQ (reference sequence). CDR3 size: 15 residues. The CDR3 loop is CASSLARTPYNEQFF. DNA of the CDR3: TGTGCCAGCAGCTTAGCGCGGACACCCTACAATGAGCAGTTCTTC.

The chain joins TRBV6-6 to TRBJ1-5, with D tentatively TRBD1 (5 bases). V was clipped by 2 bases and J by 0 bases, with 14 bases between them. The CDR3 runs 17 residues. The V gene's germline CDR1 is MNHNY and CDR2 SVGAGI (reference sequence). CDR3 coding DNA: TGTGCCAGCAGTTACCGGTTAAGACAGTTTAGCAATCAGCCCCAGCATTTT. It specifies CASSYRLRQFSNQPQHF.

This clonotype was recorded many times. The CDR3 bases are TGTGCCAGCAGCTTGGACAGGGGGCTGACTGAAGCTTTCTTT. Amino acids: CASSLDRGLTEAFF. The chain recombines TRBV7-6 with TRBJ1-1; 11 bases are a match to TRBD1. V lost 3 bases and J lost 5; bases outside the gene matches: 2. Per the germline V gene, CDR1 is SGHVS and CDR2 is FNYEAQ. This CDR3 contains 14 residues.

This clonotype has more than one count but fewer than ten. V gene TRBV6-2 or TRBV6-3 combines with J gene TRBJ2-7; the match to TRBD1 covers 8 bases. This CDR3 contains 16 residues. Germline trimming cut 2 bases from V and 2 bases from J; bases unmatched to any gene: 8. Germline assignment: CDR1 MNHEY and CDR2 SVGEGT. CDR3 nucleotide sequence: TGTGCCAGCAGTTACCCAACGACAGGGGAGGCCTACGAGCAGTACGTC. Protein product: CASSYPTTGEAYEQYV.

This clonotype was seen a few times. The chain has TRBV13 and TRBJ1-6; no clear D. Germline-derived CDR1 and CDR2 are PRHDT and FYEKMQ (reference sequence). This CDR3 has 13 amino acids. V was pared by 0 bases and J by 9 bases, with 6 bases between. The CDR3 coding sequence is TGTGCCAGCAGCTTAGGCCTGGGTTCACCCCTCCACTTT. Its translation is CASSLGLGSPLHF.

The sample holds a few counts of this clonotype. The chain links TRBV13 to TRBJ1-5, with D perhaps TRBD1 (5 bases). The length of the CDR3 is 16 residues. Germline V lookup: CDR1 PRHDT, CDR2 FYEKMQ (reference sequence). Trimming pared 4 bases from V and 2 bases from J, leaving 15 bases between. This chain's CDR3 is CASSSGRGAGNQPQHF. The CDR3 region has the DNA TGTGCCAGCAGCTCAGGGAGGGGCGCGGGCAATCAGCCCCAGCATTTT.

V gene TRBV4-2 combines with J gene TRBJ1-1; D unresolved. Germline values: CDR1 LGHNA, CDR2 YNFKEQ. There are 15 residues in the CDR3. V lost 8 bases and J lost 1, with 17 bases in between. The CDR3 loop reads CASGDGTTWNTEAFF. The CDR3 DNA reads as TGTGCCAGCGGCGACGGAACGACTTGGAACACTGAAGCTTTCTTT.

This clonotype was counted at least ten times. The chain carries TRBV12-3 or TRBV12-4 and TRBJ2-1; D tentatively reads TRBD1 or TRBD2 (5 bases each). This CDR3 is built from 15 residues. Trimming pared 6 bases from V and 2 bases from J, leaving 14 bases between. In nucleotides, the CDR3 is TGTGCCAGCAGGCCCGGAGTGGGGGCCTACAATGAGCAGTTCTTC. The encoded protein is CASRPGVGAYNEQFF.

J is TRBJ2-5 and V is TRBV12-3 or TRBV12-4; D may match TRBD1 or TRBD2 (5 bases each). This CDR3 spans 15 amino acids. V gave up 5 bases and J gave up 5 bases, with 18 bases separating them. The CDR3 sequence is CASSHPGTSGETQYF. In DNA form, the CDR3 reads TGTGCCAGCAGTCATCCCGGGACCTCGGGGGAGACCCAGTACTTC.